The 19 T cell receptor beta chains below come from one sample, sequenced in a study of cytomegalovirus exposure and HLA in healthy donors. It was with 60 Vbeta and 13 Jbeta primers that the PCR ran. The repertoire was sequenced with immunoSEQ multiplex PCR; TCRdb's copy has only in-frame clones and lacks some. The sample gives about 120,000 clones, approximately 76% of which show up once; about 15% is in the top ten. The sequenced sample consisted of PBMCs. The receptors were sampled from a man aged 50-60 years in good health and CMV-seropositive.

For the CDR3, the DNA is TGTGCCAGCCTACGATCCGGGTTCTGGGACTATGGCTACACCTTC. Its protein product is CASLRSGFWDYGYTF. The chain employs TRBV28 and TRBJ1-2, with D hard to call. This CDR3 contains 15 residues. Germline V CDR1 and CDR2: MDHEN, SYDVKM. V was pared by 8 bases and J by 3 bases, with 19 bases between.

V gene TRBV28 combines with J gene TRBJ2-5; D may be TRBD1 (5 bases). The ends were cut back, 0 bases at V and 8 bases at J, with 19 bases in the middle. CDR1 is MDHEN and CDR2 is SYDVKM in the germline V gene. The CDR3 spans 16 residues. The CDR3 loop reads CASSLWDTRFHGTQYF. DNA of the CDR3: TGTGCCAGCAGTTTATGGGACACTCGCTTCCACGGCACCCAGTACTTC.

The V and J genes are TRBV6-5 and TRBJ2-7; 11 positions agree with TRBD2. This CDR3 is built from 13 residues. With 8 bases clipped from V and 6 bases from J, the junction kept 6 bases outside the gene matches. Germline CDR1 and CDR2: MNHEY and SVGAGI. The CDR3, as DNA: TGTGCCAGCTCCCCGGGACTAGCGGCCGAGCAGTACTTC. It specifies CASSPGLAAEQYF.

This chain links TRBV28 with TRBJ1-6, with 7 bases fitting TRBD1. J lost 10 bases, V lost 4 bases, and 10 bases had no gene match. The CDR3 length is 15 residues. Germline CDR1 reads MDHEN; CDR2 reads SYDVKM. The CDR3 bases are TGTGCCAGCAGTTCGCCGGGACAGAAGACCTCACCCCTCCACTTT. Translated: CASSSPGQKTSPLHF.

The chain uses TRBV19 and TRBJ1-2; TRBD1 aligns across 7 bases. V gave up 5 bases and J gave up 8 bases; unmatched junction bases: 11. Looked up from germline, CDR1 is LNHDA and CDR2 is SQIVND (reference sequence). The CDR3 consists of 14 residues. The CDR3 nucleotides read TGTGCCAGTAGTCCACACAGGGGCTCGGGAGGCTACACCTTC. As protein: CASSPHRGSGGYTF.

J is TRBJ2-1 and V is TRBV6-5, with TRBD2 identical over 8 bases. Germline values: CDR1 MNHEY, CDR2 SVGAGI. With 5 bases clipped from V and 4 bases from J, the junction kept 7 bases outside the gene matches. The CDR3 sequence is 15 residues long. CDR3 sequence reads: CASSNLAGYYNEQFF. The CDR3 DNA is TGTGCCAGCAGTAACCTAGCGGGTTATTACAATGAGCAGTTCTTC.

The V call is TRBV6-4, the J call TRBJ2-1; tentatively, D is TRBD2 (5 bases). Germline V gives CDR1 MRHNA, CDR2 SNTAGT. This CDR3 is 13 amino acids long. Trimming removed 3 bases at V and 8 bases at J, with 11 bases between. The CDR3 loop reads CASSEGSEDEQFF. DNA for the CDR3: TGTGCCAGCAGTGAAGGTAGCGAGGATGAGCAGTTCTTC.

The rearrangement links TRBV6-1 to TRBJ1-3, with D unclear. Deletions cut 8 bases from V and 4 bases from J, with 3 bases between. This CDR3 is 10 amino acids long. Per the germline V gene, CDR1 is MNHNS and CDR2 is SASEGT. The DNA of the CDR3 is TGTGCCAGCCCAGGAAACACCATATATTTT. This codes for CASPGNTIYF.

The chain uses TRBV7-8 and TRBJ2-7; D perhaps matches TRBD1 (6 bases). The germline gives CDR1 SGHVS, CDR2 FQNEAQ. V was clipped by 1 base and J by 2 bases, with 18 bases between them. This CDR3 region has 17 residues. The CDR3 sequence is CASSLGVAGVTPYEQYF. CDR3 nucleotide sequence: TGTGCCAGCAGCTTAGGGGTTGCAGGGGTGACCCCCTACGAGCAGTACTTC. The complete variable domain, with remaining parts taken from reference TRBV7-8 and TRBJ2-7, reads GAGVSQSPRYKVAKRGQDVALRCDPISGHVSLFWYQQALGQGPEFLTYFQNEAQLDKSGLPSDRFFAERPEGSVSTLKIQRTQQEDSAVYLCASSLGVAGVTPYEQYFGPGTRLTVT.

This chain connects TRBV5-4 to TRBJ1-3; 10 bases match TRBD1. The CDR3 has 16 amino acids. Germline V gives CDR1 SGHNT, CDR2 YYREEE (reference sequence). With 4 bases clipped from V and 0 bases from J, the junction kept 4 bases outside the gene matches. The CDR3 DNA sequence: TGTGCCAGCAGCATGGGACAGGGGCACTCTGGAAACACCATATATTTT. It encodes CASSMGQGHSGNTIYF.

The chain is built from TRBV7-2 and TRBJ1-2; 11 nucleotides align to TRBD1. Germline CDR1 and CDR2: SGHTA and FQGNSA. This CDR3 region has 16 residues. Trimming cost V 1 base and J 8 bases; bases outside gene matches: 9. The CDR3 is CASSLGPGQGVDGYTF. The DNA for the CDR3 is TGTGCCAGCAGCTTAGGTCCGGGACAGGGGGTGGACGGCTACACCTTC.

As DNA, the CDR3 is TGCGCCAGCAGCCTCAGAGTAGCGGGGGCCTCTAGCACAGATACGCAGTATTTT. Protein sequence: CASSLRVAGASSTDTQYF. The chain joins TRBV5-1 to TRBJ2-3; 9 bases fit TRBD2. In germline, CDR1 is SGHRS, CDR2 YFSETQ. The J segment lost 0 bases and the V segment lost 4 bases, leaving 12 bases of the junction unmatched. The CDR3 extends over 18 amino acids.

V gene TRBV28 combines with J gene TRBJ1-5; D may be TRBD1 (5 bases). The CDR3 runs to 16 residues. V gave up 6 bases and J gave up 6 bases, with 21 bases separating them. In germline, CDR1 is MDHEN, CDR2 SYDVKM. In nucleotides, the CDR3 is TGTGCCAGCAGCCCTTCGGAGGGGCTTGATGGTCAGCCCCAGCATTTT. Translation: CASSPSEGLDGQPQHF.

The chain is built from TRBV7-2 and TRBJ2-2, with TRBD2 matching over 11 bases. The junction had 4 bases not matched to a gene; V was cut back by 1 base and J by 6 bases. This CDR3 region has 16 residues. Germline V gene sequence: CDR1 SGHTA, CDR2 FQGNSA. The CDR3 sequence is CASSLEASGGSGELFF. The CDR3, as DNA: TGTGCCAGCAGCTTAGAGGCTAGCGGGGGGTCCGGGGAGCTGTTTTTT.

The chain has TRBV10-3 and TRBJ2-5; possibly TRBD1 for D (6 bases). This CDR3 has 13 amino acids. V was cut by 6 bases and J by 0 bases, with 8 bases left in between. The germline CDR1 and CDR2 sequences are ENHRY and SYGVKD. The DNA of the CDR3 is TGTGCCATCAGCGGACAGTACCAAGAGACCCAGTACTTC. Translating it yields CAISGQYQETQYF.

The chain links TRBV27 to TRBJ1-3; D unclear. V was clipped by 6 bases and J by 0 bases, with 6 bases between them. The CDR3 has 13 residues. Germline CDR1 reads MNHEY; CDR2 reads SMNVEV (reference sequence). The CDR3 protein is CASRLSSGNTIYF. DNA for the CDR3: TGTGCCAGCAGACTGAGCTCTGGAAACACCATATATTTT.

The chain combines TRBV10-1 with TRBJ2-2, with 11 bases matching TRBD2. Germline V gene data show CDR1 as WNHNN and CDR2 as SYGVQD (reference sequence). Trimming cost V 4 bases and J 7 bases; bases outside gene matches: 20. The CDR3 covers 20 residues. The CDR3 DNA reads TGCGCCAGCAGTGGGAACTCACGAACCTCAACTAGCGGGAGTTACGGGGAGCTGTTTTTT. Translating gives CASSGNSRTSTSGSYGELFF.

The genes are TRBV2 and TRBJ1-2; 7 bases map to TRBD1. Germline CDR1 reads SNHLY; CDR2 reads FYNNEI. After removal of 4 bases from V and 8 bases from J, the junction contained 4 bases not matched to a gene. The CDR3 runs to 12 residues. CDR3: CASSGDSRGYTF. The DNA for the CDR3 is TGTGCCAGCAGTGGGGACAGCCGGGGCTACACCTTC.

CDR3 residues: CASSRDSRPNQPQHF. The CDR3 DNA sequence: TGTGCCAGCAGTAGGGACAGCAGACCCAATCAGCCCCAGCATTTT. The V gene is TRBV27, the J gene TRBJ1-5, with 7 bases that match TRBD1. The J segment lost 3 bases and the V segment lost 5 bases, leaving 7 bases of the junction unmatched. The CDR3 is 15 residues long. Looked up from germline, CDR1 is MNHEY and CDR2 is SMNVEV (reference sequence).